These 5 T cell receptor beta chains share one sample of origin, sequenced in a study of T-cell memory formation after mild COVID-19. From the 5' RACE reads, TCRdb called clonotypes with MiXCR, one entry per CDR3 protein. The sample has about 240,000 distinct CDR3 sequences, more than 8% seen once; the top ten hold around 23%. Material: PBMCs or a T cell subset sorted from them (not recorded which). The receptor set was obtained from a man aged 18 to 29 who had mild COVID-19 (a few samples of this study predate the infection). Cell type and time point are not known.

This clonotype turned up a few times. The V gene is TRBV7-2, the J gene TRBJ1-2, with 10 nucleotides matching TRBD1. V was clipped by 5 bases and J by 4 bases; unmatched bases: 7. CDR3 length: 15 amino acids. Germline CDR1 and CDR2: SGHTA and FQGNSA. The CDR3 loop is CASSPRTGGVYGYTF. CDR3 in DNA: TGTGCCAGCAGCCCGAGGACAGGGGGAGTCTATGGCTACACCTTC.

Only a few counts were recorded for this clonotype. V usage is TRBV20-1 and J usage is TRBJ2-1; TRBD2 aligns across 11 bases. Losses at the gene ends were 7 bases for V and 5 bases for J; bases not matched to a gene: 13. CDR1 and CDR2 from the germline V gene are DFQATT and SNEGSKA (reference sequence). The CDR3 is 16 residues long. The CDR3 reads CSVYDSGTSGHNEQFF. The CDR3 nucleotides are TGCAGTGTTTATGACTCCGGGACTAGCGGCCACAATGAGCAGTTCTTC.

In DNA form, the CDR3 reads TGTGCCAGCAGCCCGACAGGGCAATTCTACAATGAGCAGTTCTTC. Protein: CASSPTGQFYNEQFF. V is TRBV7-6 and J is TRBJ2-1; 7 positions agree with TRBD1. In germline, CDR1 is SGHVS, CDR2 FNYEAQ. The CDR3 is 15 amino acids. The junction had 7 bases not matched to a gene; V was cut back by 5 bases and J by 3 bases.

This chain links TRBV7-9 with TRBJ2-5, with D perhaps matching TRBD2 (5 bases). The germline V gene encodes CDR1 SEHNR and CDR2 FQNEAQ (reference sequence). CDR3 length: 16 amino acids. V was clipped by 5 bases and J by 4 bases, with 20 bases between them. CDR3 bases: TGTGCCAGCAGCAATCCAATCGGGGTGGTGGGAGAGACCCAGTACTTC. As protein: CASSNPIGVVGETQYF.

CDR3 bases: TGCGCCAGCAGCCAGTTATTCAGGGGGCGCTTCAGGGGCTACACCTTC. Protein: CASSQLFRGRFRGYTF. The rearrangement uses TRBV4-1 and TRBJ1-2; TRBD1 matches 8 bases. CDR1 is MGHRA, CDR2 YSYEKL, per germline. This CDR3 is built from 16 residues. V shed 3 bases and J 8 bases; nucleotides not matched to a gene: 14.